Listed below are T cell receptor beta chains from one sample, sequenced in a study of vaccination effects on CD4 cells after COVID-19. Clones were sequenced by immunoSEQ multiplex PCR, and TCRdb holds only the in-frame ones, with some missing. In the table there are around 25,000 clones, 73% of which are singletons. Antigen specificity for these receptors is unknown. Sequenced material: CD4+ T cells from PBMCs cultured with SARS-CoV-2 spike peptides, taken before COVID-19 vaccination. These receptors originate from a human donor who received a COVID-19 vaccine. The conserved cysteine and the conserved F or W are not part of the CDR3 here. Fields, in order: V gene, J gene, CDR3 protein.

TRBV19	TRBJ2-3	ASSIGLAGGTDTQY
TRBV12-2	TRBJ1-6	ASRLAQGAPTLRSPLH
TRBV18	TRBJ1-2	ASSPSTGGNYGYT
TRBV29-1	TRBJ2-3	SLSRGASATDTQY
TRBV5-8	TRBJ2-2	ASSRDRVAGELF
TRBV28	TRBJ1-3	ASSFDRGRSTIY
TRBV5-4	TRBJ2-7	ASSLSKSSYEQY
TRBV2	TRBJ1-1	ASSSGPNTEAF
TRBV3-1/TRBV3-2	TRBJ1-3	ASSELQGAGNTIY
TRBV24-1	TRBJ1-2	ATSDFDRSYGYT
TRBV23-1	TRBJ2-5	ASSQNGRTEGPTRGLQETQY
TRBV5-1	TRBJ1-5	ASSLDHNQPQH
TRBV21-1	TRBJ1-2	ASSKRDSYGYT
TRBV9	TRBJ2-3	ASSTPRGGSTDTQY
TRBV19	TRBJ2-3	ASSVGPTRTDTQY
TRBV12-3/TRBV12-4	TRBJ2-7	ASSRRGSYEQY
TRBV6-6	TRBJ1-3	ASSYEWSSGNTIY
TRBV7-9	TRBJ2-1	ASSSDLSSYNEQF
TRBV5-4	TRBJ2-7	ASSLVSGDDEQY
TRBV19	TRBJ2-1	ASSTSGTTYNEQF
TRBV27	TRBJ1-2	ASSSGQGEGYT
TRBV7-9	TRBJ1-1	ASSLARGGNTEAF
TRBV5-1	TRBJ2-7	ASRQTHPLRQGATYEQY
TRBV30	TRBJ1-6	AWSVGQVNSPLH
TRBV5-3	TRBJ1-4	ARRGPVEGSNEKLF
TRBV11-2	TRBJ1-2	ASSPDIWDTNYGYT
TRBV10-3	TRBJ2-1	AISEMVLDLSYNEQF
TRBV30	TRBJ1-4	AWSRQANEKLF
TRBV6-5	TRBJ1-1	ASSYGGSLRAEAF
TRBV5-1	TRBJ2-3	ASSLGGPEDTQY
TRBV27	TRBJ2-7	ASSFDRGGYEQY
TRBV4-1	TRBJ2-7	ASSQADRFYEQY
TRBV5-1	TRBJ1-4	ASSLGGGSEKLF
TRBV11-2	TRBJ2-2	ASSLAGGDTGELF
TRBV7-6	TRBJ2-2	ASSARIPGELF
TRBV15	TRBJ1-6	ATSRDLGRVYNSPLH
TRBV5-6	TRBJ2-7	ASSYWTGSEQY
TRBV10-1	TRBJ2-3	ASSEGLAASTDTQY
TRBV27	TRBJ2-1	ASSIIGIRDYNNEQF
TRBV6-5	TRBJ2-1	ASSLRAGDIYNEQF
TRBV19	TRBJ1-2	ASTRTGYGYT
TRBV6-5	TRBJ1-2	ASSYDHAGYGYT
TRBV25-1	TRBJ1-2	ASSESLGQGAGYT
TRBV10-2	TRBJ2-5	ASTTTSGIETQY
TRBV18	TRBJ1-4	ASSPQGWSNEKLF
TRBV27	TRBJ1-5	ASSFSGVWNQPQH
TRBV2	TRBJ1-4	ASSGTGWNEKLF
TRBV11-2	TRBJ1-1	ASSQTGNVVTEAF
TRBV9	TRBJ1-2	ASSVDRLQDGYT
TRBV29-1	TRBJ2-5	SVARGVGETQY
TRBV7-9	TRBJ1-2	ASSLMSFGYGYT
TRBV19	TRBJ2-7	ASSRETGPYEQY
TRBV18	TRBJ1-1	ASSLISGSTNTEAF